This T cell receptor (beta chain) was profiled in a study of blood T cell repertoires in COVID-19. Background on the study: Sites in the United States, Italy and Spain provided acute and convalescent COVID-19 samples. PBMCs, B-cell-depleted T cells, or T cells were the source of the cDNA or gDNA that made up the material.

Germline V gene data show CDR1 as SGHTA and CDR2 as FQGNSA. V lost 4 bases and J lost 0, with 10 bases in between. This CDR3 is built from 14 residues. Authors' processing steps: Amplifying reference gene primers gave estimates of nucleated cell counts. Sequencing was performed with immunoSEQ multiplex PCR; in TCRdb, only in-frame clones are kept and a portion is missing. V and J calls and clone size come straight from that table; D and trimming were deduced from the DNA. The table records approximately 69,000 clones, 79% of them present only once. The gene calls are TRBV7-2 and TRBJ2-7; D is perhaps TRBD2 (6 bases). The material sequenced was peripheral blood. The clonotype originates from a human donor in a cohort sampled during active COVID-19. For the CDR3, the DNA is TGTGCCAGCAGCTCGGACTACCACTCCTACGAGCAGTACTTC. Encoded protein: CASSSDYHSYEQYF.